This T cell receptor beta chain was documented in a study of regulatory T cells in long-lasting Graves disease. Study findings and constraints: Patients with persistent disease shared roughly 3,000 public clonotypes, outpacing the approximately 950 shared by new patients.

Time point: newly diagnosed GD, antithyroid drugs for less than 3 months. Generation of the TCR library employed RNA extracted from PBMCs. With 10 bases clipped from V and 6 bases from J, the junction kept 8 bases outside the gene matches. The CDR3 totals 13 residues. CDR1 and CDR2 from the germline V gene are SGHTA and FQGTGA. To make TCR beta libraries, researchers used iRepertoire HTBI primers and Arm-PCR of CDR3 regions. In TCRdb, the multiplex PCR reads were re-called with MiXCR into one record per CDR3 protein. The sample lists some 500,000 distinct CDR3 sequences; 15% to 20% were seen once. Concerning this clonotype itself: Its antigen is not known.

These sequences were also reported in another study, on T cells in Graves' hyperthyroidism and ophthalmopathy. This second report adds: Aged 18 to 65, the patients had hyperthyroidism that was newly diagnosed and had lasted under 2 months.

This chain connects TRBV7-3 to TRBJ2-2; 7 bases agree with TRBD1. The sequence derives from a woman aged 35 to 59 with Graves disease. The sequences come from peripheral blood mononuclear cells (PBMCs), collected at new diagnosis, from a patient treated with antithyroid drugs. CDR3 amino acids: CATGQALAGELFF. The CDR3 DNA follows: TGTGCCACCGGACAGGCGCTCGCCGGGGAGCTGTTTTTT.